Below are 16 T cell receptor beta chains sequenced from a single sample in a study of cytomegalovirus exposure and HLA in healthy donors. Researchers ran the PCR with 60 Vbeta and 13 Jbeta primers. TCRdb's table, derived via immunoSEQ multiplex PCR, lists solely in-frame clones and lacks some. The data show about 150,000 clones, about 80% seen once. The sample consisted of PBMCs. The receptors here all came from a woman in her 30s in good health and CMV-seropositive.

The V gene is TRBV28, the J gene TRBJ1-1, with D perhaps matching TRBD1 (5 bases). Germline CDR1 and CDR2: MDHEN and SYDVKM. This CDR3 has 12 amino acids. Trimming pared 6 bases from V and 4 bases from J, leaving 9 bases between. CDR3: CASRGPGTEAFF. DNA of the CDR3: TGTGCCAGCAGGGGGCCGGGCACTGAAGCTTTCTTT.

J is TRBJ2-7 and V is TRBV11-2; 7 bases match TRBD2. CDR1 is SGHAT and CDR2 is FQNNGV in the germline V gene. The junction had 19 bases not matched to a gene; V was cut back by 5 bases and J by 6 bases. The CDR3 has 17 amino acids. CDR3 nucleotides: TGTGCCAGCAGCCGCCTTCTTGGGGCGGGGGTCTCTCTCGAGCAGTACTTC. It yields the protein CASSRLLGAGVSLEQYF.

Points on this clone: Other DNA sequences from this sample encode an identical CDR3 as well. V is TRBV9 and J is TRBJ2-1; 8 bases align to TRBD2. With V trimmed by 0 bases and J by 3 bases, 2 bases remained unmatched. The length of the CDR3 is 15 residues. CDR1 is SGDLS, CDR2 YYNGEE, per germline. As DNA, the CDR3 is TGTGCCAGCAGCGTAGACGGGAGGGGCTACAATGAGCAGTTCTTC. It codes for CASSVDGRGYNEQFF. The variable domain in full, completed from reference TRBV9 and TRBJ2-1, reads DSGVTQTPKHLITATGQRVTLRCSPRSGDLSVYWYQQSLDQGLQFLIQYYNGEERAKGNILERFSAQQFPDLHSELNLSSLELGDSALYFCASSVDGRGYNEQFFGPGTRLTVL.

V gene TRBV10-3 combines with J gene TRBJ2-1; 10 nucleotides align to TRBD1. Trimming took 6 bases from V and 4 from J; bases not matched to a gene: 18. This CDR3 comprises 19 residues. Germline values: CDR1 ENHRY, CDR2 SYGVKD. The CDR3 loop is CAIRWTGGDTSGLYNEQFF. The CDR3, as DNA: TGTGCCATCAGATGGACAGGGGGGGATACTAGCGGATTGTACAATGAGCAGTTCTTC.

The V call is TRBV7-2, the J call TRBJ2-1, with D perhaps matching TRBD2 (6 bases). Trimming removed 3 bases at V and 2 bases at J, with 11 bases between. Germline CDR1 reads SGHTA; CDR2 reads FQGNSA. This CDR3 region has 15 residues. In DNA form, the CDR3 reads TGTGCCAGCAGCTTCCAGGCGGGGACCTACAATGAGCAGTTCTTC. This translates into CASSFQAGTYNEQFF.

The genes are TRBV7-3 and TRBJ2-3; a possible D gene is TRBD2 (6 bases). The germline V and J ends were trimmed by 5 bases and 0 bases, with 15 bases remaining between them. The CDR3 is 16 residues long. Per the germline V gene, CDR1 is SGHTA and CDR2 is FQGTGA. CDR3 coding DNA: TGTGCCAGCAGCCCCATAGCGGATCCTAGCACAGATACGCAGTATTTT. As protein: CASSPIADPSTDTQYF.

The chain carries TRBV28 and TRBJ2-7; D is unclear. The CDR3 loop spans 15 amino acids. Looked up from germline, CDR1 is MDHEN and CDR2 is SYDVKM. Deletions cut 5 bases from V and 4 bases from J, with 18 bases between. The chain's CDR3 is CASSPHGGASYEQYF. The CDR3 DNA is TGTGCCAGCAGTCCCCACGGCGGAGCCAGTTACGAGCAGTACTTC.

This sequence joins TRBV5-1 and TRBJ2-1, with 9 bases that match TRBD2. This CDR3 region has 14 residues. CDR1 is SGHRS, CDR2 YFSETQ, per germline. The CDR3 DNA follows: TGCGCTTCACACCCTGAGGCGGGGGGGAATGAGCAGTTCTTC. This encodes CASHPEAGGNEQFF. Full variable domain (rest looked up from reference TRBV5-1 and TRBJ2-1): KAGVTQTPRYLIKTRGQQVTLSCSPISGHRSVSWYQQTPGQGLQFLFEYFSETQRNKGNFPGRFSGRQFSNSRSEMNVSTLELGDSALYLCASHPEAGGNEQFFGPGTRLTVL.

The rearrangement joins TRBV5-1 to TRBJ2-3, with a possible D match to TRBD2 (6 bases). This CDR3 has 14 amino acids. V was clipped by 3 bases and J by 6 bases, with 14 bases between them. CDR1 is SGHRS, CDR2 YFSETQ, per germline. The CDR3 here is CASSSGTQGDTQYF. Here the CDR3 DNA reads TGCGCCAGCAGCTCTGGGACTCAAGGGGATACGCAGTATTTT.

The V call is TRBV30, the J call TRBJ1-2, with D perhaps matching TRBD1 (6 bases). Trimming took 1 base from V and 6 from J, leaving 12 bases between them. CDR1 is GTSNPN, CDR2 SVGIG, per germline (reference sequence). The CDR3 length is 13 residues. CDR3 sequence reads: CAWSAGASNGYTF. CDR3 in DNA: TGTGCCTGGAGTGCAGGGGCATCAAATGGCTACACCTTC.

This rearrangement joins TRBV5-1 to TRBJ1-4; 7 positions match TRBD1. Losses at the gene ends were 4 bases for V and 3 bases for J; bases not matched to a gene: 12. Germline-derived CDR1 and CDR2 are SGHRS and YFSETQ. The CDR3 consists of 17 residues. Here the CDR3 DNA reads TGCGCCAGCAGCCGAGGGGGCGCATCGGCCTCTAATGAAAAACTGTTTTTT. Translated, it gives CASSRGGASASNEKLFF.

This clone was seen a single time. V and J are TRBV30 and TRBJ1-4; 7 bases are a match to TRBD1. Germline V gene data show CDR1 as GTSNPN and CDR2 as SVGIG (reference sequence). Trimming took 7 bases from V and 5 from J; bases not matched to a gene: 7. The CDR3 consists of 13 residues. The CDR3 loop reads CAYRQGPNEKLFF. The CDR3 bases are TGTGCCTACAGACAGGGCCCGAATGAAAAACTGTTTTTT.

The V call is TRBV5-6, the J call TRBJ2-7; D is unclear. Germline V gives CDR1 SGHDT, CDR2 YYEEEE. The CDR3 runs to 11 residues. Trimming cost V 5 bases and J 7 bases, with 10 bases left between them. The DNA for the CDR3 is TGTGCCAGCAGGTCCGGGTTTGAGCAGTACTTC. Protein sequence: CASRSGFEQYF.

J is TRBJ2-7 and V is TRBV25-1, with a tentative D call TRBD1 (6 bases). V gave up 2 bases and J gave up 0 bases, with 8 bases separating them. The length of the CDR3 is 14 residues. The germline V gene has CDR1 MGHDK and CDR2 SYGVNS. CDR3 coding DNA: TGTGCCAGCAGTGAAGTGGACAGCTCCTACGAGCAGTACTTC. Translating gives CASSEVDSSYEQYF.

This sequence joins TRBV5-1 and TRBJ1-1; unclear D gene. This CDR3 is built from 14 residues. The V gene lost 0 bases and the J gene lost 0 bases, with 6 bases spanning the gap. Germline V lookup: CDR1 SGHRS, CDR2 YFSETQ. The CDR3 reads CASSLGEMNTEAFF. In nucleotides, the CDR3 is TGCGCCAGCAGCTTGGGAGAAATGAACACTGAAGCTTTCTTT.

The chain combines TRBV2 with TRBJ1-2; D might be TRBD1 (5 bases). The ends were cut back, 11 bases at V and 4 bases at J, with 11 bases in the middle. The CDR3 runs 11 residues. Germline values: CDR1 SNHLY, CDR2 FYNNEI. The CDR3 here is CALGGGYGYTF. The CDR3, as DNA: TGTGCCCTGGGGGGGGGCTATGGCTACACCTTC.